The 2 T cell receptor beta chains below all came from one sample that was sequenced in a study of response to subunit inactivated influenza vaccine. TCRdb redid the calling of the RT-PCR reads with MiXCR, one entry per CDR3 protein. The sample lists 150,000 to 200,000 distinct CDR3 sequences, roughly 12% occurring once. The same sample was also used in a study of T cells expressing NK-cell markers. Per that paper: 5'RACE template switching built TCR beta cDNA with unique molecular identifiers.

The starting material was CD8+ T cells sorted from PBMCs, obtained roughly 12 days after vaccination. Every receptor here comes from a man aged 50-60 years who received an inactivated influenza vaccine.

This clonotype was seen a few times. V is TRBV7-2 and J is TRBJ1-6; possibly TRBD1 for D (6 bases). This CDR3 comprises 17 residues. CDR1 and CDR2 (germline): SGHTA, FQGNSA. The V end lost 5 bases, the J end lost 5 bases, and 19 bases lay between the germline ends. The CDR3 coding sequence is TGTGCCAGCAGCAAGAGACTCTTGGGACAACATAATTCACCCCTCCACTTT. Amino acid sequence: CASSKRLLGQHNSPLHF. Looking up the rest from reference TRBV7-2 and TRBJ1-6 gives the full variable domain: GAGVSQSPSNKVTEKGKDVELRCDPISGHTALYWYRQSLGQGLEFLIYFQGNSAPDKSGLPSDRFSAERTGGSVSTLTIQRTQQEDSAVYLCASSKRLLGQHNSPLHFGNGTRLTVT.

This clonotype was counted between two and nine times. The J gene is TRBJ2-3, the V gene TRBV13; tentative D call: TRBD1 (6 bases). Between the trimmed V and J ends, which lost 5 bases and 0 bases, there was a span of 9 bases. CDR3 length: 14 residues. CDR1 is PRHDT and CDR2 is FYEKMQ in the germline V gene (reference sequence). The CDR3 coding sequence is TGTGCCAGCAGCCAGGGGTTTAGCACAGATACGCAGTATTTT. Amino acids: CASSQGFSTDTQYF.